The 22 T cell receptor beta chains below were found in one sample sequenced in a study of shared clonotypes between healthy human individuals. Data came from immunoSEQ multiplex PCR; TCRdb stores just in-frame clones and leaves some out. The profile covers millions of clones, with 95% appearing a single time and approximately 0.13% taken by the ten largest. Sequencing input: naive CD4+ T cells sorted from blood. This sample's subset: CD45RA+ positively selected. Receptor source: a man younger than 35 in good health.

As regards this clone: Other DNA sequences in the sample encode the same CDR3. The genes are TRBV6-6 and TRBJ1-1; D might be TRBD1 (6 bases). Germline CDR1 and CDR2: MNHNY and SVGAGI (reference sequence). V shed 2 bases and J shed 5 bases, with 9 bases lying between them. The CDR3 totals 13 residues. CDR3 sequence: CASSYTGNTEAFF. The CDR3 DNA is TGTGCCAGCAGTTACACAGGGAATACTGAAGCTTTCTTT.

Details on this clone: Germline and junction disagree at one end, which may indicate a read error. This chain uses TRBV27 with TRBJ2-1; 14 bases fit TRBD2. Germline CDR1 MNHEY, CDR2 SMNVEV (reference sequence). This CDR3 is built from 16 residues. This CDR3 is CASSLGHPGLAGVVLF. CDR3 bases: TGTGCCAGCAGTCTGGGGCATCCGGGACTAGCGGGAGTCGTGCTCTTC.

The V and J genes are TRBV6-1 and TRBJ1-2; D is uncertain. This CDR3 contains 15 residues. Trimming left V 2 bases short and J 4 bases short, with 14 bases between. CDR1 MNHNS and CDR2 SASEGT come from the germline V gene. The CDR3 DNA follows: TGTGCCAGCAGTGAATTGGGCAGGACTACCTATGGCTACACCTTC. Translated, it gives CASSELGRTTYGYTF.

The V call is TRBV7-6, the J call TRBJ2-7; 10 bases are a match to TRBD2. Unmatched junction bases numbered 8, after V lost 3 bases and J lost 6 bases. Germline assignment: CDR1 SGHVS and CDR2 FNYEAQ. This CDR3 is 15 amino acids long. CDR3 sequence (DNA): TGTGCCAGCAGCTTTTCCGGACTAGCGGTCGGCGAGCAGTACTTC. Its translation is CASSFSGLAVGEQYF.

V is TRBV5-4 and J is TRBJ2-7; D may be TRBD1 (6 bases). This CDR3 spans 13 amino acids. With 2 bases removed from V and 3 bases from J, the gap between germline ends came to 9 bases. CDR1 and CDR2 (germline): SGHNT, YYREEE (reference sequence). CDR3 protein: CASSFRGLYEQYF. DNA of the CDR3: TGTGCCAGCAGCTTCAGGGGTCTCTACGAGCAGTACTTC.

CDR3 coding DNA: TGTGCCAGCAGCCTTAGCGTCGGGGGGAATGGCTACACCTTC. This translates into CASSLSVGGNGYTF. V gene TRBV27 combines with J gene TRBJ1-2; D perhaps matches TRBD1 (5 bases). Looked up from germline, CDR1 is MNHEY and CDR2 is SMNVEV (reference sequence). V shed 6 bases and J shed 6 bases, with 17 bases lying between them. The CDR3 loop spans 14 amino acids.

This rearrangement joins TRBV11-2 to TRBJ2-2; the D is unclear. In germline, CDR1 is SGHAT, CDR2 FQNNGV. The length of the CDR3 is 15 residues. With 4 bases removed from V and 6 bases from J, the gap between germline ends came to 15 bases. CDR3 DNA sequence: TGTGCCAGCAGCTCAATCCAAAGGTTCCCCGGGGAGCTGTTTTTT. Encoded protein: CASSSIQRFPGELFF.

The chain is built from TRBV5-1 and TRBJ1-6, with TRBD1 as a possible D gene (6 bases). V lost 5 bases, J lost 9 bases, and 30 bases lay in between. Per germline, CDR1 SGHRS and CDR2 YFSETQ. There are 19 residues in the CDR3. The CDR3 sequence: CASRSRGVPGAMTVSPLHF. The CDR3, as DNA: TGCGCCAGCAGAAGCCGGGGCGTTCCGGGGGCCATGACGGTTTCACCCCTCCACTTT. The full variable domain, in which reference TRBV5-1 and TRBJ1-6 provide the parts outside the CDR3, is KAGVTQTPRYLIKTRGQQVTLSCSPISGHRSVSWYQQTPGQGLQFLFEYFSETQRNKGNFPGRFSGRQFSNSRSEMNVSTLELGDSALYLCASRSRGVPGAMTVSPLHFGNGTRLTVT.

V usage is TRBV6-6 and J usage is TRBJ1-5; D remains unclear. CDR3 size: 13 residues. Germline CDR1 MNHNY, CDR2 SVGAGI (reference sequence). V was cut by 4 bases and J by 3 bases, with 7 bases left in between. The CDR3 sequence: CASSSYVNQPQHF. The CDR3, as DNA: TGTGCCAGCAGTTCGTACGTCAATCAGCCCCAGCATTTT.

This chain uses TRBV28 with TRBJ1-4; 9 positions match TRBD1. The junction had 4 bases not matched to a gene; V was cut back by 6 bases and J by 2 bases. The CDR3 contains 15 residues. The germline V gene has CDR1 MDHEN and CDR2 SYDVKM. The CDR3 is CASSRDRVTNEKLFF. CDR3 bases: TGTGCCAGCAGCCGGGACAGGGTTACTAATGAAAAACTGTTTTTT.

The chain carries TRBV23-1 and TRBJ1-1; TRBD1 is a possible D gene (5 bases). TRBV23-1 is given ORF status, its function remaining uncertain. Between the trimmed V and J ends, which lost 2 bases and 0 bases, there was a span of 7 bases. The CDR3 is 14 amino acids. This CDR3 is CASSQPGMNTEAFF. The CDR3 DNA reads TGCGCCAGCAGTCAACCAGGGATGAACACTGAAGCTTTCTTT.

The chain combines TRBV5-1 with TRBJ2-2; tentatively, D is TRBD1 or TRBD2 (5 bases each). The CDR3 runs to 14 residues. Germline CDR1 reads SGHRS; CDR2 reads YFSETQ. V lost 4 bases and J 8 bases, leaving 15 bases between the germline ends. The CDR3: CASSEGTPEGELFF. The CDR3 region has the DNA TGCGCCAGCAGCGAGGGGACGCCCGAGGGGGAGCTGTTTTTT.

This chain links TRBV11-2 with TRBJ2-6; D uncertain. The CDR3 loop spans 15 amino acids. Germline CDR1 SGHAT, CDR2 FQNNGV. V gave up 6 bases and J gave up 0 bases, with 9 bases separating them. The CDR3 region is CASSFGSSGANVLTF. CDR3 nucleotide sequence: TGTGCCAGCAGTTTCGGATCCTCTGGGGCCAACGTCCTGACTTTC.

CDR3 nucleotide sequence: TGCGCCAGCAGCTTGCTCCTTACTGACAGGGGAAACGAGCAGTACTTC. It specifies CASSLLLTDRGNEQYF. V gene TRBV5-1 combines with J gene TRBJ2-7; 8 nucleotides align to TRBD1. J lost 5 bases, V lost 1 base, and 11 bases had no gene match. The CDR3 contains 16 residues. From germline, CDR1 is SGHRS and CDR2 YFSETQ.

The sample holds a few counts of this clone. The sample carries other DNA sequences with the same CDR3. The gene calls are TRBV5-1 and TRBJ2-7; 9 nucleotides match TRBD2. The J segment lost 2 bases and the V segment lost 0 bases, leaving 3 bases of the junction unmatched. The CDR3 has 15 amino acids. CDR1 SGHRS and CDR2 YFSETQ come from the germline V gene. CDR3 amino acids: CASSLEAGGTYEQYF. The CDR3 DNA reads TGCGCCAGCAGCTTGGAAGCGGGGGGAACCTACGAGCAGTACTTC. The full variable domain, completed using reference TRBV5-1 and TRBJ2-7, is KAGVTQTPRYLIKTRGQQVTLSCSPISGHRSVSWYQQTPGQGLQFLFEYFSETQRNKGNFPGRFSGRQFSNSRSEMNVSTLELGDSALYLCASSLEAGGTYEQYFGPGTRLTVT.

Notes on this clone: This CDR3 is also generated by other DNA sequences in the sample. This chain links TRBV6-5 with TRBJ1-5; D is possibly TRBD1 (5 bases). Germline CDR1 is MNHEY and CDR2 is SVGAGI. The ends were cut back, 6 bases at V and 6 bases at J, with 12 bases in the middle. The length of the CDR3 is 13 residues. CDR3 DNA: TGTGCCAGCAGCCTCGGGGGGGGTCAGCCCCAGCATTTT. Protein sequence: CASSLGGGQPQHF.

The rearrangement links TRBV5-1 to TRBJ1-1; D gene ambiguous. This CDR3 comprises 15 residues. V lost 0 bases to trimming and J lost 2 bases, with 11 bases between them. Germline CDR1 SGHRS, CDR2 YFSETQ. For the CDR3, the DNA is TGCGCCAGCAGCTTGGAAGTTTTGGGAAACACTGAAGCTTTCTTT. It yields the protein CASSLEVLGNTEAFF.

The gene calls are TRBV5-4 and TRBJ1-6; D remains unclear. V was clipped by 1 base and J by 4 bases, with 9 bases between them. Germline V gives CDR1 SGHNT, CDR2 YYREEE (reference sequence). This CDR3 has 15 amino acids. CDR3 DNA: TGTGCCAGCAGCTTGAAGCGGGATTATAATTCACCCCTCCACTTT. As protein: CASSLKRDYNSPLHF.

The CDR3 loop is CASHPSGANVLTF. CDR3 DNA sequence: TGTGCCAGTCATCCATCTGGGGCCAACGTCCTGACTTTC. The chain employs TRBV19 and TRBJ2-6, with D unclear. Trimming took 8 bases from V and 1 from J, leaving 6 bases between them. Germline loops: CDR1 LNHDA, CDR2 SQIVND (reference sequence). The CDR3 extends over 13 amino acids.

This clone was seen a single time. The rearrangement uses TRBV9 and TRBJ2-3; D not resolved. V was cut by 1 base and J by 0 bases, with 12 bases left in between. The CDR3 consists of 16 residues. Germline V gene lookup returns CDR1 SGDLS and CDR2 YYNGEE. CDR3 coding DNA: TGTGCCAGCAGCGTAAATCCCCCAACTAGCACAGATACGCAGTATTTT. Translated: CASSVNPPTSTDTQYF.

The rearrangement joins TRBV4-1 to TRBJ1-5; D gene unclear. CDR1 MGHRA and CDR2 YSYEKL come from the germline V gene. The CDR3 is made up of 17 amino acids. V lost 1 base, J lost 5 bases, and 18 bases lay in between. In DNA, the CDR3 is TGCGCCAGCAGCCAAGTTCTAGTTATTGGCAGTTATCAGCCCCAGCATTTT. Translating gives CASSQVLVIGSYQPQHF.

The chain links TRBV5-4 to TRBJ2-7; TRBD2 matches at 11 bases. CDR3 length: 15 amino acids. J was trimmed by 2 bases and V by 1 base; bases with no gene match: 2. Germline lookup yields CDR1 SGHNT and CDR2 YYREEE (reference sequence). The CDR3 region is CASSLPGLAAYEQYF. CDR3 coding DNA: TGTGCCAGCAGCTTGCCGGGACTAGCGGCCTACGAGCAGTACTTC.